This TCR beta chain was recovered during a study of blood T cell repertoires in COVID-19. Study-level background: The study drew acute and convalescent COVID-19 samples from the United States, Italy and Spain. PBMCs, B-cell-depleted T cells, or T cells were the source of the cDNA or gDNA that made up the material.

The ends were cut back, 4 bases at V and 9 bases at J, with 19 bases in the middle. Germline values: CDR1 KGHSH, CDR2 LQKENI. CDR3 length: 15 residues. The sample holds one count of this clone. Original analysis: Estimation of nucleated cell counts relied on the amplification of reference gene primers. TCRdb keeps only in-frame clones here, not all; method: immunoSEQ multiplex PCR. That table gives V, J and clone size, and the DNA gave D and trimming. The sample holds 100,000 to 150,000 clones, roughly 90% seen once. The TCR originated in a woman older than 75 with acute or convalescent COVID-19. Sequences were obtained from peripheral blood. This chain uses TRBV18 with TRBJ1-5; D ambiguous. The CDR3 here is CASSHTIGNVLPQHF. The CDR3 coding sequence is TGTGCCAGCTCACACACGATTGGTAATGTGTTGCCCCAGCATTTT.